Each of the 13 T cell receptor beta chains below was sequenced from the same sample in a study of T-cell reconstitution after alpha-beta-depleted transplantation in children. A library of TCRbeta sequences, prepared with unique molecular identifiers, was generated. MiXCR was run by TCRdb on the PCR reads, yielding one entry per CDR3 protein. The sample holds some 600,000 distinct CDR3 sequences, approximately 17% seen once. Source: PBMCs from the stem cell graft donor, taken from the stem cell graft. The receptor source for this set is a human donor who donated a stem cell graft to a child with acute myeloid leukemia.

This clonotype occurred a few times. This rearrangement joins TRBV12-3 or TRBV12-4 to TRBJ2-7, with a possible D match to TRBD1 (5 bases). V was trimmed by 5 bases and J by 5 bases, leaving 16 bases between them. This CDR3 is 14 amino acids long. The CDR3 DNA sequence: TGTGCCAGCAGTACAAACCCATTCAGGGACGAGCAGTACTTC. Its translation: CASSTNPFRDEQYF.

This clonotype was detected ten times or more. The genes are TRBV7-6 and TRBJ1-1; the D gene is possibly TRBD1 (6 bases). CDR3 size: 14 residues. Germline V gives CDR1 SGHVS, CDR2 FNYEAQ. Trimming removed 5 bases at V and 1 base at J, with 11 bases between. CDR3 residues: CASSSGQTNTEAFF. Here the CDR3 DNA reads TGTGCCAGCAGCAGCGGACAGACGAACACTGAAGCTTTCTTT.

The rearrangement links TRBV28 to TRBJ2-7; TRBD1 agrees at 9 bases. Germline CDR1 reads MDHEN; CDR2 reads SYDVKM. This CDR3 has 16 amino acids. The V and J ends lost 6 bases and 2 bases, in that order; junction bases with no gene match: 11. The CDR3 loop is CASSSSGTGSAYEQYV. In DNA, the CDR3 is TGTGCCAGCAGCTCATCCGGGACAGGGAGCGCCTACGAGCAGTACGTC.

This clonotype occurred many times. The gene calls are TRBV12-3 or TRBV12-4 and TRBJ2-1; D not resolved. This CDR3 spans 12 amino acids. V was shortened by 5 bases and J by 6 bases, with 8 bases between the two germline ends. CDR3 protein: CASSPHLNEQFF. The CDR3 DNA follows: TGTGCCAGCAGTCCTCACCTCAATGAGCAGTTCTTC.

Many counts were recorded for this clonotype. V usage is TRBV29-1 and J usage is TRBJ2-3; D not certain. Deletions cut 7 bases from V and 5 bases from J, with 16 bases between. There are 13 residues in the CDR3. The germline gives CDR1 SQVTM, CDR2 ANQGSEA. The CDR3 loop is CSADVGKGDTQYF. CDR3 bases: TGCAGCGCTGATGTGGGGAAGGGAGATACGCAGTATTTT.

This clonotype has more than one count but fewer than ten. This chain connects TRBV4-1 to TRBJ2-5; maybe TRBD2 (5 bases). The CDR3 is made up of 13 amino acids. Trimming shortened V by 2 bases and J by 5 bases, and 9 bases separated the two germline ends. Germline V CDR1 and CDR2: MGHRA, YSYEKL. As DNA, the CDR3 is TGCGCCAGCAGCCAAAGTACGGGGGAGACCCAGTACTTC. It specifies CASSQSTGETQYF.

This rearrangement joins TRBV4-3 to TRBJ2-3; D possibly corresponds to TRBD2 (5 bases). V lost 4 bases to trimming and J lost 0 bases, with 14 bases between them. The CDR3 extends over 16 amino acids. CDR1 and CDR2 from the germline V gene are LGHNA and YSLEER. The CDR3 coding sequence is TGCGCCAGCAGCCCCAAGATGGACTTCAGCACAGATACGCAGTATTTT. Protein sequence: CASSPKMDFSTDTQYF.

In its sample, this clonotype was seen many times. CDR3 region: CSATDRPPLYGYTF. The CDR3, as DNA: TGCAGTGCCACGGACAGGCCCCCCCTCTATGGCTACACCTTC. This chain uses TRBV20-1 with TRBJ1-2; 7 bases are shared with TRBD1. Germline V gives CDR1 DFQATT, CDR2 SNEGSKA (reference sequence). The CDR3 extends over 14 amino acids. Germline trimming cut 6 bases from V and 4 bases from J; bases unmatched to any gene: 11.

As regards this clonotype: A single base separates this from a much larger clone, so it may be a read error. CDR3 DNA: TGTGCCACCGGCAGAGATTCAGGGGGTGAAGCTTTCTTT. Translating it yields CATGRDSGGEAFF. This chain joins TRBV15 and TRBJ1-1; TRBD1 matches at 7 bases. Looked up from germline, CDR1 is LNHNV and CDR2 is YYDKDF (reference sequence). The CDR3 totals 13 residues.

The chain is built from TRBV30 and TRBJ2-6, with 7 bases lining up with TRBD1. Germline V gives CDR1 GTSNPN, CDR2 SVGIG (reference sequence). This CDR3 spans 17 amino acids. The junction had 6 bases not matched to a gene; V was cut back by 1 base and J by 0 bases. The CDR3 DNA reads TGTGCCTGGAGTGGGGACAGAATCTCCTCTGGGGCCAACGTCCTGACTTTC. Protein product: CAWSGDRISSGANVLTF.

Many counts were recorded for this clonotype. The chain has TRBV5-1 and TRBJ1-1, with D unresolved. The germline V gene has CDR1 SGHRS and CDR2 YFSETQ. The CDR3 runs to 13 residues. Trimming shortened V by 3 bases and J by 4 bases, and 10 bases separated the two germline ends. CDR3 amino acids: CASSSPGPTEAFF. CDR3 DNA: TGCGCCAGCAGCTCCCCAGGACCCACTGAAGCTTTCTTT.

This clonotype was counted a few times. The chain combines TRBV6-1 with TRBJ2-7; 8 positions match TRBD1. The CDR3 is 15 amino acids. Germline trimming cut 3 bases from V and 2 bases from J; bases unmatched to any gene: 6. Germline V gives CDR1 MNHNS, CDR2 SASEGT. The CDR3 sequence is CASSDRQGRTYEQYV. The CDR3 DNA is TGTGCCAGCAGTGATCGACAGGGGAGGACCTACGAGCAGTACGTC.

This clonotype was seen only a few times. V gene TRBV30 combines with J gene TRBJ1-1; unclear D gene. The CDR3 totals 11 residues. Germline-derived CDR1 and CDR2 are GTSNPN and SVGIG (reference sequence). The germline V and J ends were trimmed by 5 bases and 8 bases, with 12 bases remaining between them. CDR3 protein: CAWGIQSEAFF. The DNA of the CDR3 is TGTGCCTGGGGTATTCAGTCGGAAGCTTTCTTT.